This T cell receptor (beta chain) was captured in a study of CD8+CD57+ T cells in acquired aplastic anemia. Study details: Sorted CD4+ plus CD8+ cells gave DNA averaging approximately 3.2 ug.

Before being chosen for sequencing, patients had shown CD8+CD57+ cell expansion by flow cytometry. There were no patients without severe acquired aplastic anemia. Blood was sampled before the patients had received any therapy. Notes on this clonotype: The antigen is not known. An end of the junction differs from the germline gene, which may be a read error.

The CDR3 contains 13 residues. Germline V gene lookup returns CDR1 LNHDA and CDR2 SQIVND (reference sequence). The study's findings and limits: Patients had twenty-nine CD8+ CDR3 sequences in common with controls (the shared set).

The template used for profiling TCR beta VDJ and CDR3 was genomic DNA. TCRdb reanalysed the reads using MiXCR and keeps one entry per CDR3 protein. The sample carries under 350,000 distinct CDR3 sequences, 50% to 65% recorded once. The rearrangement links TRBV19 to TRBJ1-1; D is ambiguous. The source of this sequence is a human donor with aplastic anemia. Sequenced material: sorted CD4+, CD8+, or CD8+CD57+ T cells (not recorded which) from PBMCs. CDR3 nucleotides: TGTCCCAGTAGTCAACTAGCGAGGGATGAGCAGTTCTTT. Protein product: CPSSQLARDEQFF.